Listed here are 20 T cell receptor beta chains from one sample, sequenced in a study of blood T cell repertoires in COVID-19. Using immunoSEQ multiplex PCR, the repertoire was profiled, and TCRdb retains in-frame clones only, with some absent. The repertoire holds 150,000 to 200,000 clones, with approximately 83% as singletons. Sequences were obtained from PBMCs or T cells enriched from blood (not recorded which). These receptors were collected from a woman aged 60-75 years who had recovered from COVID-19.

This clone was seen a handful of times. The chain has TRBV27 and TRBJ2-7; D might be TRBD2 (6 bases). The germline gives CDR1 MNHEY, CDR2 SMNVEV (reference sequence). This CDR3 has 14 residues. The V end lost 6 bases, the J end lost 4 bases, and 16 bases lay between the germline ends. The CDR3 is CASSPALGGYEQYF. CDR3 coding DNA: TGTGCCAGCAGCCCTGCCCTCGGAGGGTACGAGCAGTACTTC.

The CDR3 is CASSHEAPGSFSYEQYF. The CDR3 nucleotides read TGTGCCAGCAGCCACGAAGCCCCGGGATCCTTCTCCTACGAGCAGTACTTC. V usage is TRBV5-5 and J usage is TRBJ2-7, with D perhaps TRBD2 (5 bases). Germline lookup yields CDR1 SGHKS and CDR2 YYEKEE (reference sequence). V lost 4 bases to trimming and J lost 0 bases, with 20 bases between them. CDR3 length: 17 residues.

J is TRBJ1-2 and V is TRBV27; 8 bases align to TRBD1. CDR1 and CDR2 from the germline V gene are MNHEY and SMNVEV (reference sequence). Trimming took 4 bases from V and 8 from J; bases not matched to a gene: 24. The CDR3 extends over 19 amino acids. The DNA of the CDR3 is TGTGCCAGCAGTTCTATCGGCAGGGGGCTACGCAAACTCAGGGAGGGCTACACCTTC. Its translation is CASSSIGRGLRKLREGYTF.

The CDR3 DNA reads as TGCGCCAGCAGCCCGCCGGGACTAGCGCTACAAGAGACCCAGTACTTC. It is translated as CASSPPGLALQETQYF. V usage is TRBV5-1 and J usage is TRBJ2-5, with 10 nucleotides matching TRBD2. This CDR3 spans 16 amino acids. Germline lookup yields CDR1 SGHRS and CDR2 YFSETQ. Losses at the gene ends were 4 bases for V and 2 bases for J; bases not matched to a gene: 8.

This chain links TRBV5-1 with TRBJ1-2; 8 nucleotides match TRBD1. There are 15 residues in the CDR3. Germline CDR1 SGHRS, CDR2 YFSETQ. Losses at the gene ends were 4 bases for V and 4 bases for J; bases not matched to a gene: 9. The CDR3 DNA follows: TGCGCCAGCAGCGCGGGACAGGAAGGGGCCTATGGCTACACCTTC. Its translation: CASSAGQEGAYGYTF.

The V call is TRBV9, the J call TRBJ2-5; D remains unclear. This CDR3 contains 14 residues. Trimming left V 0 bases short and J 1 base short, with 7 bases between. The germline gives CDR1 SGDLS, CDR2 YYNGEE. In DNA form, the CDR3 reads TGTGCCAGCAGCGTAGGGGCAGGCCAAGAGACCCAGTACTTC. Its protein is CASSVGAGQETQYF.

This chain uses TRBV28 with TRBJ2-1; 14 bases match TRBD2. Germline lookup yields CDR1 MDHEN and CDR2 SYDVKM. The CDR3 contains 15 residues. The junction had 2 bases not matched to a gene; V was cut back by 5 bases and J by 5 bases. CDR3 nucleotide sequence: TGTGCCAGCAGTAAGGGACTAGCGGGGGACAATGAGCAGTTCTTC. Protein product: CASSKGLAGDNEQFF.

The chain recombines TRBV2 with TRBJ1-1, with D maybe TRBD1 (6 bases). Trimming took off 3 bases at V and 4 bases at J, with 15 bases between the two ends. Per the germline V gene, CDR1 is SNHLY and CDR2 is FYNNEI. The CDR3 length is 15 residues. This CDR3 is CASSEHGGRATEAFF. DNA of the CDR3: TGTGCCAGCAGTGAGCACGGGGGGCGCGCCACTGAAGCTTTCTTT.

The chain couples TRBV27 to TRBJ2-7; no firm D call. This CDR3 is 13 amino acids long. Germline CDR1 is MNHEY and CDR2 is SMNVEV (reference sequence). V shed 2 bases and J shed 2 bases, with 7 bases lying between them. The CDR3 bases are TGTGCCAGCAGTTTAGGTGTAGCCTACGAGCAGTACTTC. Translation gives CASSLGVAYEQYF.

The rearrangement links TRBV10-2 to TRBJ2-7; the match to TRBD2 covers 9 bases. V dropped 1 base and J dropped 1; count of bases not matched to a gene: 5. From germline, CDR1 is WSHSY and CDR2 SAAADI. The CDR3 is made up of 16 amino acids. The CDR3 loop reads CASSEWGSGGSYEQYF. CDR3 nucleotides: TGCGCCAGCAGTGAGTGGGGTAGCGGGGGTTCCTACGAGCAGTACTTC.

This rearrangement joins TRBV5-1 to TRBJ1-2; D is perhaps TRBD1 (5 bases). In germline, CDR1 is SGHRS, CDR2 YFSETQ. V was pared by 8 bases and J by 4 bases, with 21 bases between. The CDR3 sequence is 15 residues long. The CDR3 DNA follows: TGCGCCAGTAGCCCCCCCGCGACAGCCAGCTATGGCTACACCTTC. Translated: CASSPPATASYGYTF.

This chain joins TRBV11-2 and TRBJ2-1; D ambiguous. The CDR3 spans 14 residues. Germline-derived CDR1 and CDR2 are SGHAT and FQNNGV. V lost 6 bases and J lost 0, with 9 bases in between. The DNA of the CDR3 is TGTGCCAGCAGTCGGGTGGGCTCCTACAATGAGCAGTTCTTC. This encodes CASSRVGSYNEQFF.

This chain connects TRBV5-1 to TRBJ2-1; tentatively, D is TRBD1 (6 bases). Germline V gene sequence: CDR1 SGHRS, CDR2 YFSETQ. This CDR3 is 14 amino acids long. Deletions cut 2 bases from V and 4 bases from J, with 10 bases between. The CDR3 reads CASSLQGPYNEQFF. The DNA of the CDR3 is TGCGCCAGCAGCTTACAGGGCCCGTACAATGAGCAGTTCTTC.

The rearrangement links TRBV4-1 to TRBJ1-1; D might be TRBD1 (6 bases). The germline CDR1 and CDR2 sequences are MGHRA and YSYEKL. This CDR3 comprises 16 residues. Trimming took 1 base from V and 0 from J, leaving 12 bases between them. This CDR3 reads CASSQAPGHMNTEAFF. The CDR3 DNA follows: TGCGCCAGCAGCCAAGCACCGGGACACATGAACACTGAAGCTTTCTTT.

This chain uses TRBV11-2 with TRBJ2-1, with 11 nucleotides matching TRBD2. Germline V gives CDR1 SGHAT, CDR2 FQNNGV. The J segment lost 7 bases and the V segment lost 3 bases, leaving 14 bases of the junction unmatched. This CDR3 is 18 amino acids long. This CDR3 is CASSFGRNSGRAGNEQFF. DNA of the CDR3: TGTGCCAGCAGCTTCGGGCGGAATAGCGGGAGGGCAGGGAATGAGCAGTTCTTC. The full variable domain, in which reference TRBV11-2 and TRBJ2-1 provide the parts outside the CDR3, is EAGVAQSPRYKIIEKRQSVAFWCNPISGHATLYWYQQILGQGPKLLIQFQNNGVVDDSQLPKDRFSAERLKGVDSTLKIQPAKLEDSAVYLCASSFGRNSGRAGNEQFFGPGTRLTVL.

This clone was picked up one time. The chain uses TRBV9 and TRBJ2-3, with D maybe TRBD1 (5 bases). Between the trimmed V and J ends, which lost 0 bases and 3 bases, there was a span of 8 bases. Germline loops: CDR1 SGDLS, CDR2 YYNGEE. The CDR3 spans 14 residues. CDR3 region: CASSVVGETDTQYF. CDR3 DNA: TGTGCCAGCAGCGTAGTAGGGGAAACAGATACGCAGTATTTT. The entire variable domain, with the rest obtained from reference TRBV9 and TRBJ2-3, is as follows: DSGVTQTPKHLITATGQRVTLRCSPRSGDLSVYWYQQSLDQGLQFLIQYYNGEERAKGNILERFSAQQFPDLHSELNLSSLELGDSALYFCASSVVGETDTQYFGPGTRLTVL.

The CDR3 nucleotides read TGCGCCAGCAGTGTTACTTCAAAGAACACTGAAGCTTTCTTT. Protein sequence: CASSVTSKNTEAFF. This chain connects TRBV5-1 to TRBJ1-1; D is unclear. V was clipped by 5 bases and J by 1 base, with 12 bases between them. Germline CDR1 and CDR2: SGHRS and YFSETQ. There are 14 residues in the CDR3.

This sequence joins TRBV10-1 and TRBJ1-2, with TRBD1 matching 7 bases. This CDR3 region has 12 residues. Germline-derived CDR1 and CDR2 are WNHNN and SYGVQD (reference sequence). In nucleotides, the CDR3 is TGCGCGATCACCAGGGGGTTGTATGGCTACACCTTC. Encoded protein: CAITRGLYGYTF.

The chain has TRBV10-3 and TRBJ1-5; D is possibly TRBD1 (6 bases). Trimming removed 6 bases at V and 2 bases at J, with 8 bases between. The CDR3 loop spans 13 amino acids. Germline V gene lookup returns CDR1 ENHRY and CDR2 SYGVKD. The CDR3 DNA reads TGTGCCATCAGCGCAGGGGGCAATCAGCCCCAGCATTTT. Translating gives CAISAGGNQPQHF.

The chain combines TRBV5-1 with TRBJ1-4; TRBD1 aligns across 10 bases. The CDR3 has 14 amino acids. The V gene end was trimmed by 4 bases and the J gene end by 12 bases; junction bases not matched to a gene: 9. Germline CDR1 is SGHRS and CDR2 is YFSETQ. The CDR3 reads CASSPNRDRGQLFF. In nucleotides, the CDR3 is TGCGCCAGCAGCCCTAACCGGGACAGGGGTCAACTGTTTTTT.